Shown below are 13 T cell receptor beta chains from a single sample sequenced in a study of early T cells in non-severe SARS-CoV-2 infection. MiXCR, run by TCRdb on the 5' RACE reads, gives a single entry per CDR3 protein. The sample holds 37,000 or so distinct CDR3 sequences, 5.9% seen once. Sequencing was done on a sample of whole blood. The receptor source for this set is an adult who was a healthcare worker with PCR-confirmed SARS-CoV-2 infection or an uninfected control (not recorded which).

The sample holds many counts of this clonotype. V gene TRBV18 combines with J gene TRBJ1-1; 7 bases align to TRBD1. J was trimmed by 3 bases and V by 5 bases; bases with no gene match: 6. CDR1 KGHSH and CDR2 LQKENI come from the germline V gene. The length of the CDR3 is 14 residues. CDR3 DNA sequence: TGTGCCAGCTCAGCACAGGGGTTTGACACTGAAGCTTTCTTT. Its protein is CASSAQGFDTEAFF.

This clonotype was observed a few times. The chain recombines TRBV27 with TRBJ2-3, with 7 positions matching TRBD2. CDR1 and CDR2 (germline): MNHEY, SMNVEV (reference sequence). After removal of 5 bases from V and 0 bases from J, the junction contained 8 bases not matched to a gene. CDR3 length: 16 amino acids. This CDR3 reads CASSPIAGVSTDTQYF. CDR3 DNA sequence: TGTGCCAGCAGTCCTATAGCGGGCGTTAGCACAGATACGCAGTATTTT.

This clonotype was recorded many times. The chain joins TRBV6-4 to TRBJ2-3; either TRBD1 or TRBD2 may supply D (5 bases each). The CDR3 is 15 residues long. Germline V gives CDR1 MRHNA, CDR2 SNTAGT. V gave up 2 bases and J gave up 0 bases, with 9 bases separating them. The CDR3 region has the DNA TGTGCCAGCAGTGACGGGACCATGAGCACAGATACGCAGTATTTT. This gives the protein CASSDGTMSTDTQYF.

This clonotype has more than one count but fewer than ten. This rearrangement joins TRBV11-2 to TRBJ2-1; 12 positions match TRBD2. V shed 5 bases and J 10 bases; nucleotides not matched to a gene: 12. CDR3 length: 16 amino acids. CDR1 SGHAT and CDR2 FQNNGV come from the germline V gene. CDR3 in DNA: TGTGCCAGCAGCCCTGCTAGCGGGAGGGCCGTACGAGAGCAGTTCTTC. Residues: CASSPASGRAVREQFF.

This clonotype was picked up many times. The V and J genes are TRBV9 and TRBJ1-1; D is uncertain. Trimming removed 3 bases at V and 1 base at J, with 1 base between. Germline lookup yields CDR1 SGDLS and CDR2 YYNGEE. The CDR3 spans 11 residues. CDR3 loop: CASSENTEAFF. Here the CDR3 DNA reads TGTGCCAGCAGCGAGAACACTGAAGCTTTCTTT.

This clonotype was counted many times. The rearrangement joins TRBV7-2 to TRBJ2-7, with D perhaps matching TRBD2 (5 bases). Germline V lookup: CDR1 SGHTA, CDR2 FQGNSA. This CDR3 contains 14 residues. Trimming took off 5 bases at V and 5 bases at J, with 16 bases between the two ends. The CDR3, as DNA: TGTGCCAGCAGCACCTCCGGGAACCTCCACGAGCAGTACTTC. It is translated as CASSTSGNLHEQYF.

This clonotype was observed at least ten times. The V and J genes are TRBV6-5 and TRBJ2-7, with 8 bases identical to TRBD2. Unmatched junction bases numbered 4, after V lost 6 bases and J lost 0 bases. Germline lookup yields CDR1 MNHEY and CDR2 SVGAGI. CDR3 size: 14 residues. The CDR3: CASSPGTSSYEQYF. The CDR3, as DNA: TGTGCCAGCAGCCCCGGGACTAGCTCCTACGAGCAGTACTTC.

Ten or more counts support this clonotype. CDR3 bases: TGTGCCAGCACGGGGACACTGGACGAGCAGTACTTC. Protein sequence: CASTGTLDEQYF. V is TRBV6-1 and J is TRBJ2-7, with D perhaps TRBD1 (6 bases). Germline assignment: CDR1 MNHNS and CDR2 SASEGT. Trimming cost V 7 bases and J 5 bases, with 12 bases left between them. The CDR3 has 12 residues.

This clonotype was counted at least ten times. The J gene is TRBJ2-7, the V gene TRBV5-1, with unresolved D. Trimming shortened V by 4 bases and J by 9 bases, and 14 bases separated the two germline ends. Looked up from germline, CDR1 is SGHRS and CDR2 is YFSETQ. The CDR3 length is 12 residues. The CDR3 bases are TGCGCCAGCAGCGAACCATCCTTTGTGCAGTACTTC. This sequence encodes CASSEPSFVQYF.

Turning to this clonotype: A much larger clone differs by one base, so this may be a read error. V usage is TRBV10-3 and J usage is TRBJ2-1, with 11 bases aligning to TRBD2. Germline CDR1 is ENHRY and CDR2 is SYGVKD. CDR3 length: 15 residues. This CDR3 is CATSRTSGRGSEQFF. CDR3 sequence (DNA): TGTGCCACCAGTCGTACTAGCGGGAGAGGGAGTGAGCAGTTCTTC.

This chain connects TRBV21-1 to TRBJ2-1; the table assigns TRBD1, which was not confirmed against the DNA. TRBV21-1 is designated a pseudogene. This CDR3 is 12 amino acids long. CDR3 sequence reads: CASAPCGHEQFF. In DNA form, the CDR3 reads TGTGCCAGCGCCCCCTGCGGTCATGAGCAGTTCTTC.

This clonotype has a count of ten or more. This rearrangement joins TRBV9 to TRBJ2-2, with 8 bases aligning to TRBD2. J was trimmed by 6 bases and V by 7 bases; bases with no gene match: 11. The CDR3 covers 15 residues. Germline V lookup: CDR1 SGDLS, CDR2 YYNGEE. Written as DNA, the CDR3 is TGTGCCAGCCCCCGCGGGAGGTTGCCGGCCGGGGAGCTGTTTTTT. Translation: CASPRGRLPAGELFF.

This clonotype was seen ten or more times. The chain employs TRBV4-1 and TRBJ1-3; D is uncertain. Germline V gene data show CDR1 as MGHRA and CDR2 as YSYEKL. V was cut by 5 bases and J by 9 bases, with 14 bases left in between. This CDR3 spans 13 amino acids. This chain's CDR3 is CASSGQGVATIYF. CDR3 coding DNA: TGCGCCAGCAGCGGGCAAGGAGTGGCCACCATATATTTT.